Below, one T cell receptor beta chain is given with its context. Antigen: not known. Notes on the study in general: The TCR gene usage of tumor memory CD4+ T cells clustered together with blood and lymph node memory CD4+ cells and with lymph node naive CD4+ cells.

The germline V gene has CDR1 SEHNR and CDR2 FQNEAQ (reference sequence). The CDR3 sequence is 15 residues long. Trimming took 5 bases from V and 10 from J; bases not matched to a gene: 12. After constant-region reverse-primer amplification, full-length variable regions underwent semi-nested PCR with Nested Universal Primer A. TCRdb recomputed calls from the 5' RACE reads with MiXCR, one row per CDR3 protein. The sample holds approximately 7,200 distinct CDR3 sequences, approximately 39% seen once. Memory CD4+ cells were defined as CD4+CD45RO+CD25-. V gene TRBV7-9 combines with J gene TRBJ1-4, with 8 bases lining up with TRBD1. The receptor's source is a female donor with breast cancer. The sequencing input was memory CD4+ T cells sorted from blood. Subset here: memory CD4+ T cells, CD4+CD45RO+CD25-. The CDR3 coding sequence is TGTGCCAGCAGCCGAACAGGGGGTGTAAGTGGAAAACTGTTTTTT. It yields the protein CASSRTGGVSGKLFF.